Listed below are T cell receptor beta chains from one sample, sequenced in a study of cytomegalovirus exposure and HLA in healthy donors. This table comes from immunoSEQ multiplex PCR, and its TCRdb copy is limited to in-frame clones, with some not included. Seen here are around 170,000 clones, roughly 79% observed once, and the top ten hold 6.5% to 8.5%. Sequences were obtained from PBMCs. Receptors were obtained from a woman in her thirties or forties in good health and CMV-seropositive. CDR3s include the opening cysteine and the closing phenylalanine or tryptophan. The D gene is left open where the match is weak. Size values are once, few and many counts, or a class for expanded clones, and some rows have none.

D gene: -
clone size: few
V gene: TRBV6-6
J gene: TRBJ1-4
CDR3 DNA: TGTGCCAGCAGTTATGGGCAGCTTAATGAAAAACTGTTTTTT
CDR3 protein: CASSYGQLNEKLFF

D gene: -
clone size: few
V gene: TRBV2
J gene: TRBJ1-1
CDR3 DNA: TGTGCCAGCGGAGGCTTGATGAACACTGAAGCTTTCTTT
CDR3 protein: CASGGLMNTEAFF

D gene: TRBD1
clone size: -
V gene: TRBV7-8
J gene: TRBJ2-5
CDR3 DNA: TGTGCCAGCCGCAGGGGGTTTCAAGAGACCCAGTACTTC
CDR3 protein: CASRRGFQETQYF

D gene: -
clone size: -
V gene: TRBV7-9
J gene: TRBJ1-5
CDR3 DNA: TGTGCCAGCAGCCTGGAGGGGCAGCCCCAGCATTTT
CDR3 protein: CASSLEGQPQHF

D gene: -
clone size: -
V gene: TRBV6-1
J gene: TRBJ1-1
CDR3 DNA: TGTGCCAGCAGTGAAATTGTAACAGCGAACACTGAAGCTTTCTTT
CDR3 protein: CASSEIVTANTEAFF

D gene: -
clone size: -
V gene: TRBV5-4
J gene: TRBJ2-1
CDR3 DNA: TGTGCCAGCAGCTTGTCCCAGTCTGGTACCTACAATGAGCAGTTCTTC
CDR3 protein: CASSLSQSGTYNEQFF

D gene: -
clone size: once
V gene: TRBV9
J gene: TRBJ2-3
CDR3 DNA: TGTGCCAGCAGCGTAGCGCCTAGCGGCACAGATACGCAGTATTTT
CDR3 protein: CASSVAPSGTDTQYF

D gene: -
clone size: -
V gene: TRBV2
J gene: TRBJ2-2
CDR3 DNA: TGTGCCAGCAGTGAAGGAGGGCCCGGCGAGCCGGGGGAGCTGTTTTTT
CDR3 protein: CASSEGGPGEPGELFF

D gene: -
clone size: -
V gene: TRBV7-2
J gene: TRBJ2-7
CDR3 DNA: TGTGCCAGCAGCTTAGGTACAGGGTCCCTTTACGAGCAGTACTTC
CDR3 protein: CASSLGTGSLYEQYF

D gene: -
clone size: few
V gene: TRBV5-5
J gene: TRBJ1-1
CDR3 DNA: TGTGCCAGCAGCTTGATGGCCACTGAAGCTTTCTTT
CDR3 protein: CASSLMATEAFF